This T cell receptor (beta chain) was documented in a study of shared clonotypes between healthy human individuals. Study-wide background: Donor ages ranged 18 to 49 years: a couple of women, a few men.

The count of this clone is one. The CDR3 sequence is 15 residues long. Looked up from germline, CDR1 is SGHRS and CDR2 is YFSETQ. With 4 bases clipped from V and 5 bases from J, the junction kept 10 bases outside the gene matches. Deep-level running was used for the assay. Profiled with immunoSEQ multiplex PCR; TCRdb holds only in-frame clones, not every one. The profile shows about half a million clones, 75% to 80% of them singletons. Sample: PBMCs. This TCR came from a woman in her thirties or forties in good health. Some clones in this sample may be carry-over from other donors' samples. This chain connects TRBV5-1 to TRBJ2-5; 8 bases are a match to TRBD1. The DNA for the CDR3 is TGCGCCAGCAGCCCTACACCCACAGGGGGTGAGACCCAGTACTTC. Its protein is CASSPTPTGGETQYF.